One and the same sample provided the 15 T cell receptor beta chains below, sequenced in a study of blood T cell repertoires in COVID-19. TCRdb keeps only in-frame clones here, not all; method: immunoSEQ multiplex PCR. The table records fewer than 25,000 clones, around 89% of them present only once. The specimen was peripheral blood. The origin of the receptors is a woman between 55 and 75 years old with active COVID-19.

In its sample, this clone was seen once. V and J are TRBV5-1 and TRBJ2-2, with D possibly TRBD1 on 7 matching bases. In germline, CDR1 is SGHRS, CDR2 YFSETQ. This CDR3 has 12 amino acids. The V and J ends lost 7 bases and 5 bases respectively, with 9 bases between them. In DNA, the CDR3 is TGCGCCAGCCAGGGGGGAACCGGGGAGCTGTTTTTT. This translates into CASQGGTGELFF.

V and J are TRBV19 and TRBJ2-3, with 7 positions matching TRBD2. Germline assignment: CDR1 LNHDA and CDR2 SQIVND (reference sequence). Unmatched junction bases numbered 6, after V lost 4 bases and J lost 5 bases. The CDR3 length is 14 residues. The CDR3 sequence: CASSKGLSRDTQYF. For the CDR3, the DNA is TGTGCCAGTAGTAAGGGACTATCCCGAGATACGCAGTATTTT. Full variable domain (outside the CDR3, taken from reference TRBV19 and TRBJ2-3): DGGITQSPKYLFRKEGQNVTLSCEQNLNHDAMYWYRQDPGQGLRLIYYSQIVNDFQKGDIAEGYSVSREKKESFPLTVTSAQKNPTAFYLCASSKGLSRDTQYFGPGTRLTVL.

The CDR3 coding sequence is TGCGCCAGCAGCCAAGATCTTGAACGGGTAAAAGCTTTCTTT. Its protein product is CASSQDLERVKAFF. This chain connects TRBV4-1 to TRBJ1-1; no reliable D call. Germline V lookup: CDR1 MGHRA, CDR2 YSYEKL. V lost 0 bases, J lost 9 bases, and 14 bases lay in between. The CDR3 length is 14 residues.

V and J are TRBV5-4 and TRBJ2-7; no firm D call. Trimming pared 2 bases from V and 0 bases from J, leaving 9 bases between. The CDR3 extends over 14 amino acids. Germline CDR1 reads SGHNT; CDR2 reads YYREEE (reference sequence). The CDR3 DNA is TGTGCCAGCAGCTTAGACTTGAGCTCCTACGAGCAGTACTTC. It translates to CASSLDLSSYEQYF.

The V call is TRBV5-1, the J call TRBJ2-1, with 7 bases fitting TRBD2. This CDR3 contains 15 residues. Germline V gives CDR1 SGHRS, CDR2 YFSETQ. J lost 6 bases, V lost 1 base, and 7 bases had no gene match. The CDR3, as DNA: TGCGCCAGCAGCTTGTTAGCCGCGGGGGTCAATGAGCAGTTCTTC. Its protein product is CASSLLAAGVNEQFF.

V usage is TRBV19 and J usage is TRBJ2-6; 7 nucleotides match TRBD2. The CDR3 extends over 15 amino acids. The trim removed 5 bases at V and 2 bases at J, leaving 3 bases unmatched. Looked up from germline, CDR1 is LNHDA and CDR2 is SQIVND (reference sequence). The CDR3: CASSLGTTGANVLTF. The CDR3 region has the DNA TGTGCCAGTAGTCTGGGGACTACTGGGGCCAACGTCCTGACTTTC.

V is TRBV9 and J is TRBJ2-1; 12 bases agree with TRBD2. The length of the CDR3 is 16 residues. CDR1 and CDR2 (germline): SGDLS, YYNGEE. J lost 9 bases, V lost 0 bases, and 7 bases had no gene match. The CDR3 DNA reads TGTGCCAGCAGCGTAGGGCTAGCGGGGGGGCACGGTGAGCAGTTCTTC. It translates to CASSVGLAGGHGEQFF.

This clone was counted between two and nine times. This chain joins TRBV5-4 and TRBJ1-2; TRBD1 agrees at 9 bases. The CDR3 has 14 amino acids. V gave up 1 base and J gave up 4 bases; unmatched junction bases: 2. Germline values: CDR1 SGHNT, CDR2 YYREEE (reference sequence). The CDR3 region has the DNA TGTGCCAGCAGCTTGACGGGACAGGGCTATGGCTACACCTTC. It yields the protein CASSLTGQGYGYTF.

This chain joins TRBV5-1 and TRBJ2-7; TRBD1 aligns across 9 bases. J lost 5 bases, V lost 5 bases, and 5 bases had no gene match. CDR1 is SGHRS and CDR2 is YFSETQ in the germline V gene. This CDR3 is 13 amino acids long. CDR3 residues: CASSLTGGDEQYF. The DNA for the CDR3 is TGCGCCAGCAGTTTGACAGGGGGGGACGAGCAGTACTTC.

The DNA for the CDR3 is TGCAGCGTCCGGCGGGGGACCGGAGAGACCCAGTACTTC. Its protein product is CSVRRGTGETQYF. The chain carries TRBV29-1 and TRBJ2-5, with 7 bases identical to TRBD2. J lost 4 bases, V lost 6 bases, and 8 bases had no gene match. Looked up from germline, CDR1 is SQVTM and CDR2 is ANQGSEA. The CDR3 totals 13 residues.

The chain recombines TRBV2 with TRBJ1-3; D is possibly TRBD1 (5 bases). The CDR3 contains 16 residues. V lost 2 bases and J 2 bases, leaving 13 bases between the germline ends. The germline V gene has CDR1 SNHLY and CDR2 FYNNEI. In DNA, the CDR3 is TGTGCCAGCAGTGAACAGGGAGGGGTAGCTGGAAACACCATATATTTT. It translates to CASSEQGGVAGNTIYF.

The DNA for the CDR3 is TGTGCCAGCAGCCAAGATCGACAGTTCACCGGGGAGCTGTTTTTT. It yields the protein CASSQDRQFTGELFF. The chain uses TRBV3-1 (or the pseudogene TRBV3-2) and TRBJ2-2, with TRBD1 as a possible D gene (5 bases). CDR1 and CDR2 (germline): LGHDT, YNNKEL (reference sequence). Trimming took 0 bases from V and 4 from J, leaving 9 bases between them. The CDR3 is made up of 15 amino acids.

Relative to its sample, this clone is medium-sized. The rearrangement uses TRBV5-1 and TRBJ2-7; D perhaps matches TRBD2 (6 bases). CDR3 length: 16 residues. Between the trimmed V and J ends, which lost 3 bases and 3 bases, there was a span of 19 bases. Germline V gene sequence: CDR1 SGHRS, CDR2 YFSETQ. CDR3 in amino acids: CASSWPLVGGNYEQYF. In nucleotides, the CDR3 is TGCGCCAGCAGCTGGCCCCTCGTGGGGGGAAACTACGAGCAGTACTTC.

The chain combines TRBV19 with TRBJ1-1; no firm D call. The CDR3 extends over 14 amino acids. CDR1 and CDR2 (germline): LNHDA, SQIVND (reference sequence). V dropped 7 bases and J dropped 0 bases, with 12 bases sitting between them. CDR3 DNA: TGTGCCAGTACCCAAGGCGGCGTGAACACTGAAGCTTTCTTT. As protein: CASTQGGVNTEAFF.

The chain couples TRBV10-3 to TRBJ2-7; no definite D call. The germline V gene encodes CDR1 ENHRY and CDR2 SYGVKD. The CDR3 is 11 amino acids. Trimming shortened V by 8 bases and J by 2 bases, and 7 bases separated the two germline ends. CDR3 loop: CAIGQTYEQYF. The CDR3, as DNA: TGTGCCATCGGGCAGACCTACGAGCAGTACTTC.